These 32 T cell receptor beta chains were all obtained from the same sample, sequenced in a study of cytomegalovirus exposure and HLA in healthy donors. With 60 Vbeta and 13 Jbeta primers, the PCR was carried out. Produced via immunoSEQ multiplex PCR; TCRdb's table is partial and in-frame only. In the table there are roughly 180,000 clones, around a tenth of which are singletons. The specimen sequenced was PBMCs. These receptors came from a woman in her twenties or thirties in good health and CMV-seropositive.

This clone was seen a handful of times. The J gene is TRBJ1-2, the V gene TRBV6-1; 8 nucleotides agree with TRBD1. Germline trimming cut 5 bases from V and 2 bases from J; bases unmatched to any gene: 7. This CDR3 region has 15 residues. CDR1 is MNHNS, CDR2 SASEGT, per germline. This chain's CDR3 is CASSKRQGRNYGYTF. In nucleotides, the CDR3 is TGTGCCAGCAGTAAGAGACAGGGGAGGAACTATGGCTACACCTTC.

The CDR3 reads CASSITRTGYGYTF. The CDR3 DNA sequence: TGTGCCAGTAGTATTACTAGGACAGGCTATGGCTACACCTTC. The chain uses TRBV19 and TRBJ1-2; 7 positions agree with TRBD1. Germline V gene sequence: CDR1 LNHDA, CDR2 SQIVND (reference sequence). The CDR3 spans 14 residues. With V trimmed by 3 bases and J by 4 bases, 5 bases remained unmatched.

A few counts support this clone. The chain recombines TRBV7-9 with TRBJ1-3; perhaps TRBD1 as D (5 bases). This CDR3 has 12 amino acids. Germline CDR1 reads SEHNR; CDR2 reads FQNEAQ (reference sequence). Trimming pared 0 bases from V and 11 bases from J, leaving 8 bases between. CDR3 residues: CASSLATGPIYF. CDR3 sequence (DNA): TGTGCCAGCAGCTTAGCCACAGGTCCCATATATTTT.

To note about this clone: One junction end does not reproduce the germline sequence, and a read error may be involved. The chain couples TRBV2 to TRBJ2-1; 7 positions agree with TRBD1. Germline values: CDR1 SNHLY, CDR2 FYNNEI. The CDR3 is 14 residues long. Here the CDR3 reads CASRFRDSSNEQLF. The CDR3 DNA reads as TGTGCCAGCAGGTTCCGGGACAGTTCCAATGAGCAGCTCTTC.

This clone has more than one count but fewer than ten. The genes are TRBV29-1 and TRBJ2-7; TRBD1 agrees at 7 bases. The CDR3 is 12 residues long. CDR1 is SQVTM and CDR2 is ANQGSEA in the germline V gene. The CDR3 sequence is CRVLRDSYEQYF. In nucleotides, the CDR3 is TGCAGAGTCCTCCGGGACAGCTACGAGCAGTACTTC.

This clone was seen a handful of times. The chain recombines TRBV10-1 with TRBJ2-2; D call uncertain. Germline V gene sequence: CDR1 WNHNN, CDR2 SYGVQD (reference sequence). The CDR3 contains 13 residues. Trimming took 5 bases from V and 5 from J, leaving 9 bases between them. CDR3 in amino acids: CASSFTGTGELFF. The CDR3 bases are TGCGCCAGCAGTTTTACTGGTACCGGGGAGCTGTTTTTT.

The gene calls are TRBV27 and TRBJ2-2, with TRBD2 matching 11 bases. The CDR3 sequence is 16 residues long. V lost 10 bases and J lost 5; bases outside the gene matches: 12. The germline V gene has CDR1 MNHEY and CDR2 SMNVEV (reference sequence). CDR3 residues: CATKISGRVLTGELFF. In nucleotides, the CDR3 is TGTGCCACCAAGATTAGCGGGAGGGTCCTTACCGGGGAGCTGTTTTTT.

This clone showed up just a few times. The gene calls are TRBV2 and TRBJ1-2; 7 bases line up with TRBD1. Germline CDR1 SNHLY, CDR2 FYNNEI. The CDR3 has 12 residues. The junction had 5 bases not matched to a gene; V was cut back by 7 bases and J by 6 bases. The CDR3 nucleotides read TGTGCCAGCAACAGGGGCACCCATGGCTACACCTTC. This gives the protein CASNRGTHGYTF.

This clone was recorded a few times. The rearrangement uses TRBV2 and TRBJ2-3; D gene ambiguous. Germline V lookup: CDR1 SNHLY, CDR2 FYNNEI. This CDR3 spans 13 amino acids. Trimming pared 8 bases from V and 2 bases from J, leaving 11 bases between. CDR3 protein: CASLYGLTDTQYF. The CDR3 DNA is TGTGCCAGCCTATATGGGCTCACAGATACGCAGTATTTT.

This clone was counted a few times. CDR3 sequence reads: CASSDLSYGYTF. CDR3 in DNA: TGCGCCAGCAGTGATTTATCCTATGGCTACACCTTC. This chain connects TRBV10-1 to TRBJ1-2; D gene ambiguous. The CDR3 length is 12 residues. Between the trimmed V and J ends, which lost 3 bases and 4 bases, there was a span of 6 bases. Germline V gene sequence: CDR1 WNHNN, CDR2 SYGVQD (reference sequence).

This clone was detected only a few times. The chain joins TRBV5-8 to TRBJ1-1; unclear D gene. V lost 2 bases and J 10 bases, leaving 9 bases between the germline ends. Germline V CDR1 and CDR2: SGHTS, YDEGEE. The CDR3 spans 11 residues. The CDR3 loop reads CASSLVTSAFF. Here the CDR3 DNA reads TGTGCCAGCAGCTTAGTGACTTCAGCTTTCTTT.

The sample holds a few counts of this clone. The chain uses TRBV7-3 and TRBJ2-7, with 7 bases identical to TRBD2. The ends lost 5 bases at V and 4 bases at J; junction bases unmatched: 11. The CDR3 contains 15 residues. Germline values: CDR1 SGHTA, CDR2 FQGTGA. CDR3 nucleotide sequence: TGTGCCAGCAGCCGAACGTGGGACGGGGGGTACGAGCAGTACTTC. This encodes CASSRTWDGGYEQYF. Together with reference TRBV7-3 and TRBJ2-7, the CDR3 gives the full variable domain: GAGVSQTPSNKVTEKGKYVELRCDPISGHTALYWYRQSLGQGPEFLIYFQGTGAADDSGLPNDRFFAVRPEGSVSTLKIQRTERGDSAVYLCASSRTWDGGYEQYFGPGTRLTVT.

This chain links TRBV11-2 with TRBJ2-7; the D gene is possibly TRBD2 (6 bases). CDR1 and CDR2 (germline): SGHAT, FQNNGV. V lost 8 bases, J lost 2 bases, and 16 bases lay in between. This CDR3 has 14 residues. Here the CDR3 reads CASGNIAAPYEQYF. CDR3 nucleotides: TGTGCCAGCGGAAATATAGCGGCCCCCTACGAGCAGTACTTC.

There are a few counts of this clone. This chain connects TRBV7-7 to TRBJ2-5, with 8 nucleotides matching TRBD2. Germline V CDR1 and CDR2: SSHAT, FNYEAQ (reference sequence). The junction had 3 bases not matched to a gene; V was cut back by 1 base and J by 2 bases. The CDR3 extends over 15 amino acids. The CDR3, as DNA: TGTGCCAGCAGCTTAGTTTCTAGCGGGCAAGAGACCCAGTACTTC. It translates to CASSLVSSGQETQYF.

The chain is built from TRBV12-5 and TRBJ1-1; the match to TRBD1 covers 8 bases. CDR1 and CDR2 (germline): LGHNT, FRNRAP. The V segment lost 1 base and the J segment 8 bases; nucleotides outside the gene matches: 3. The CDR3 runs to 13 residues. CDR3 bases: TGTGCTAGTGGTTTGGCGTACAGGGGGGAAGCTTTCTTT. As protein: CASGLAYRGEAFF.

The gene calls are TRBV5-1 and TRBJ2-7; 7 positions agree with TRBD1. Germline V gene data show CDR1 as SGHRS and CDR2 as YFSETQ. With 2 bases clipped from V and 3 bases from J, the junction kept 8 bases outside the gene matches. This CDR3 spans 15 amino acids. CDR3 bases: TGCGCCAGCAGCTTAGGGCCGACAGGGTACTACGAGCAGTACTTC. Its translation is CASSLGPTGYYEQYF.

This clone was picked up a small number of times. The J gene is TRBJ1-1, the V gene TRBV12-5, with 7 bases lining up with TRBD1. CDR3 size: 13 residues. V shed 5 bases and J 3 bases; nucleotides not matched to a gene: 3. Per germline, CDR1 LGHNT and CDR2 FRNRAP. DNA of the CDR3: TGTGCTAGTGGTCAAGACAGGGACACTGAAGCTTTCTTT. This sequence encodes CASGQDRDTEAFF.

Here the CDR3 DNA reads TGTGCCAGTAGTATCCCGGGACAGAGCACCATATATTTT. Amino acid sequence: CASSIPGQSTIYF. The chain joins TRBV19 to TRBJ1-3; TRBD1 matches at 7 bases. Germline-derived CDR1 and CDR2 are LNHDA and SQIVND (reference sequence). Trimming took 3 bases from V and 9 from J; bases not matched to a gene: 5. CDR3 size: 13 residues.

The chain uses TRBV2 and TRBJ1-1; 10 bases match TRBD1. This CDR3 is built from 15 residues. With 8 bases clipped from V and 4 bases from J, the junction kept 10 bases outside the gene matches. The V gene's germline CDR1 is SNHLY and CDR2 FYNNEI. CDR3 loop: CASFLDRGGSTEAFF. The CDR3 DNA sequence: TGTGCCAGCTTTCTGGACAGGGGGGGGAGCACTGAAGCTTTCTTT.

This sequence joins TRBV30 and TRBJ2-7, with 7 bases matching TRBD1. The V segment lost 1 base and the J segment 3 bases; nucleotides outside the gene matches: 6. The CDR3 loop spans 14 amino acids. Looked up from germline, CDR1 is GTSNPN and CDR2 is SVGIG (reference sequence). The CDR3 DNA reads TGTGCCTGGAGTGACAGGGGTCCTTTCTACGAGCAGTACTTC. Translating gives CAWSDRGPFYEQYF. The complete variable domain, with remaining parts taken from reference TRBV30 and TRBJ2-7, reads SQTIHQWPATLVQPVGSPLSLECTVEGTSNPNLYWYRQAAGRGLQLLFYSVGIGQISSEVPQNLSASRPQDRQFILSSKKLLLSDSGFYLCAWSDRGPFYEQYFGPGTRLTVT.

The chain links TRBV4-1 to TRBJ1-3; 8 bases fit TRBD1. With 5 bases clipped from V and 4 bases from J, the junction kept 4 bases outside the gene matches. The CDR3 contains 14 residues. In germline, CDR1 is MGHRA, CDR2 YSYEKL. The CDR3 here is CASSYQGAGNTIYF. In DNA form, the CDR3 reads TGCGCCAGCAGCTACCAGGGGGCGGGAAACACCATATATTTT.

This chain uses TRBV11-3 with TRBJ2-3; D gene uncertain. Germline V lookup: CDR1 SGHNT, CDR2 YENEEA. CDR3 length equals 15 residues. Between the trimmed V and J ends, which lost 1 base and 0 bases, there was a span of 8 bases. DNA of the CDR3: TGTGCCAGCAGCTTAGGGGCCCTCAGCACAGATACGCAGTATTTT. It encodes CASSLGALSTDTQYF.

Only a few counts were recorded for this clone. This chain uses TRBV6-5 with TRBJ1-5, with 8 bases that match TRBD1. The CDR3 sequence is 15 residues long. Germline-derived CDR1 and CDR2 are MNHEY and SVGAGI. V lost 5 bases and J lost 6; bases outside the gene matches: 9. The CDR3 sequence: CASSPQGEGSQPQHF. In DNA, the CDR3 is TGTGCCAGCAGTCCACAGGGGGAAGGAAGTCAGCCCCAGCATTTT.

J is TRBJ2-7 and V is TRBV11-2; TRBD2 matches at 7 bases. The ends lost 7 bases at V and 0 bases at J; junction bases unmatched: 6. The CDR3 extends over 14 amino acids. Germline V CDR1 and CDR2: SGHAT, FQNNGV. The CDR3 nucleotides read TGTGCCAGCAATTCAGGCGGGAGCTCCTACGAGCAGTACTTC. The encoded protein is CASNSGGSSYEQYF.

The gene calls are TRBV2 and TRBJ1-5; no clear D gene. Germline V gene data show CDR1 as SNHLY and CDR2 as FYNNEI. V lost 2 bases and J lost 4, with 6 bases in between. CDR3 size: 13 residues. In nucleotides, the CDR3 is TGTGCCAGCAGTGAACGGGTTAATCAGCCCCAGCATTTT. Residues: CASSERVNQPQHF. The full variable domain, in which reference TRBV2 and TRBJ1-5 provide the parts outside the CDR3, is EPEVTQTPSHQVTQMGQEVILRCVPISNHLYFYWYRQILGQKVEFLVSFYNNEISEKSEIFDDQFSVERPDGSNFTLKIRSTKLEDSAMYFCASSERVNQPQHFGDGTRLSIL.

Points on this clone: One junction end does not reproduce the germline sequence, and a read error may be involved. The genes are TRBV7-8 and TRBJ2-1; TRBD2 is a possible D gene (6 bases). CDR1 SGHVS and CDR2 FQNEAQ come from the germline V gene. CDR3 length equals 18 residues. For the CDR3, the DNA is TGTGCTAGCAGCCCACTAGCCCGCGGACGTTCTAGCTACAATGAGCAGTTCTTC. This gives the protein CASSPLARGRSSYNEQFF. The variable domain in full, with the rest retrieved from reference TRBV7-8 and TRBJ2-1, is GAGVSQSPRYKVAKRGQDVALRCDPISGHVSLFWYQQALGQGPEFLTYFQNEAQLDKSGLPSDRFFAERPEGSVSTLKIQRTQQEDSAVYLCASSPLARGRSSYNEQFFGPGTRLTVL.

J is TRBJ2-3 and V is TRBV19; TRBD1 is a possible D gene (6 bases). Germline V gene sequence: CDR1 LNHDA, CDR2 SQIVND (reference sequence). This CDR3 is built from 15 residues. Trimming pared 4 bases from V and 0 bases from J, leaving 11 bases between. The CDR3 sequence: CASSTHRESTDTQYF. The DNA for the CDR3 is TGTGCCAGTAGTACCCACAGGGAAAGCACAGATACGCAGTATTTT.

Of note for this clone: Within the sample, other DNA sequences also encode this same CDR3. The V call is TRBV5-1, the J call TRBJ2-5, with 8 nucleotides matching TRBD1. In germline, CDR1 is SGHRS, CDR2 YFSETQ. Unmatched junction bases numbered 4, after V lost 1 base and J lost 5 bases. The CDR3 is 14 residues long. CDR3 in amino acids: CASSLTGGTETQYF. As DNA, the CDR3 is TGCGCCAGCAGCTTGACAGGGGGAACGGAGACCCAGTACTTC.

This sequence joins TRBV13 and TRBJ2-1; 12 bases line up with TRBD2. The CDR3 is 17 amino acids. Germline values: CDR1 PRHDT, CDR2 FYEKMQ (reference sequence). Unmatched junction bases numbered 6, after V lost 0 bases and J lost 6 bases. CDR3 loop: CASSLGASGRVGNEQFF. The CDR3 DNA sequence: TGTGCCAGCAGCTTAGGCGCTAGCGGGAGGGTGGGCAATGAGCAGTTCTTC.

There are a few counts of this clone. This chain uses TRBV27 with TRBJ1-2, with D perhaps matching TRBD1 (5 bases). The ends were cut back, 7 bases at V and 4 bases at J, with 10 bases in the middle. The CDR3 consists of 12 residues. Germline CDR1 MNHEY, CDR2 SMNVEV (reference sequence). The DNA of the CDR3 is TGTGCCAGCAAGGGGCAGCCCTATGGCTACACCTTC. Translation gives CASKGQPYGYTF.

This clone was seen a handful of times. This chain links TRBV4-2 with TRBJ2-7, with 13 positions matching TRBD2. CDR3 length: 17 residues. From germline, CDR1 is LGHNA and CDR2 YNFKEQ. The V segment lost 0 bases and the J segment 3 bases; nucleotides outside the gene matches: 5. The DNA for the CDR3 is TGTGCCAGCAGCCAAGACGCAGGGACTAGCGGGATCTACGAGCAGTACTTC. It encodes CASSQDAGTSGIYEQYF.

The chain combines TRBV18 with TRBJ1-3; TRBD1 agrees at 8 bases. Unmatched junction bases numbered 4, after V lost 4 bases and J lost 8 bases. This CDR3 is built from 13 residues. Germline CDR1 is KGHSH and CDR2 is LQKENI. Written as DNA, the CDR3 is TGTGCCAGCTCACTCGACAGGGGCCACACCATATATTTT. This translates into CASSLDRGHTIYF.